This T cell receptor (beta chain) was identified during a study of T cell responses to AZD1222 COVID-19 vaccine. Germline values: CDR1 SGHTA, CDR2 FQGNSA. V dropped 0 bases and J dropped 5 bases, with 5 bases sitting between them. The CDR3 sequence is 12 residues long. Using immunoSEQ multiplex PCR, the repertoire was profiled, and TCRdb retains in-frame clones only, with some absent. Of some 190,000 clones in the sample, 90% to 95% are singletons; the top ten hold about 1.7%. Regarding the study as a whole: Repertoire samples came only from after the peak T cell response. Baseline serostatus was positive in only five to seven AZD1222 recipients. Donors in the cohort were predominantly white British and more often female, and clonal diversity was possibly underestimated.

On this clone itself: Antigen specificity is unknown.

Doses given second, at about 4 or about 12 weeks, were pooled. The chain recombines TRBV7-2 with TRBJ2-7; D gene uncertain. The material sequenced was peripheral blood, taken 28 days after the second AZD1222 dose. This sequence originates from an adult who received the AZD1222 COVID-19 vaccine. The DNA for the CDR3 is TGTGCCAGCAGCTTAGCCACCCACGAGCAGTACTTC. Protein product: CASSLATHEQYF.